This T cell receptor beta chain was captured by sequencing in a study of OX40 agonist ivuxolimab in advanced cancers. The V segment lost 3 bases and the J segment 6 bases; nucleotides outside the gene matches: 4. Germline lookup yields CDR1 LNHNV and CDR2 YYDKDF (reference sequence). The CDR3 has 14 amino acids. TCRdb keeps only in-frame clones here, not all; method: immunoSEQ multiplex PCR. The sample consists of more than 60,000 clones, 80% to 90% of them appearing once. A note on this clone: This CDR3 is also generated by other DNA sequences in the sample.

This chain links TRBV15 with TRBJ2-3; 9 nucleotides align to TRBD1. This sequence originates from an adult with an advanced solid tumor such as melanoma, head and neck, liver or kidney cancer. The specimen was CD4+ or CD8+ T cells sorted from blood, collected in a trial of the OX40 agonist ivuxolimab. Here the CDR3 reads CATSRGQGADTQYF. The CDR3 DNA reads TGTGCCACCAGCAGGGGACAGGGAGCGGATACGCAGTATTTT. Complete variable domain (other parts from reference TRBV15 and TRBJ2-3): DAMVIQNPRYQVTQFGKPVTLSCSQTLNHNVMYWYQQKSSQAPKLLFHYYDKDFNNEADTPDNFQSRRPNTSFCFLDIRSPGLGDTAMYLCATSRGQGADTQYFGPGTRLTVL.